Listed here is a single T cell receptor beta chain. Antigen: not known. The table came from immunoSEQ multiplex PCR; TCRdb's copy has only in-frame clones and leaves some out. The sample lists 25,000 to 30,000 clones, about 79% occurring once. Unexposed donor CD4+ T cells date from about 2011-2018, before the COVID-19 pandemic. The cells were cultured for under twelve days before CD4+ T cells were isolated. The CDR3 contains 14 residues. In germline, CDR1 is SGHNT, CDR2 YYREEE (reference sequence). V lost 1 base and J lost 5, with 9 bases in between. This entry is derived from a study of CD4 T cells in relation to SARS-CoV-2 and coronaviruses.

The sequencing input was CD4+ T cells from PBMCs, cultured in vitro. The sequence was obtained from a human donor in good health. The V gene is TRBV5-4, the J gene TRBJ1-4; TRBD1 is a possible D gene (6 bases). CDR3 nucleotides: TGTGCCAGCAGCTTGAGGGGGACAAATGAAAAACTGTTTTTT. This codes for CASSLRGTNEKLFF.